Below are 26 T cell receptor beta chains sequenced from a single sample in a study of cytomegalovirus exposure and HLA in healthy donors. The PCR had 60 Vbeta and 13 Jbeta primers. Data came from immunoSEQ multiplex PCR; TCRdb stores just in-frame clones and leaves some out. The table lists under 150,000 clones, about three quarters of them singletons, with approximately 15% in the top ten. Material for sequencing was PBMCs. The receptors derive from a human donor in good health.

The gene calls are TRBV5-1 and TRBJ2-3, with 13 bases that match TRBD2. The CDR3 sequence is 16 residues long. Germline CDR1 SGHRS, CDR2 YFSETQ. With 4 bases clipped from V and 2 bases from J, the junction kept 4 bases outside the gene matches. CDR3 bases: TGCGCCAGCAGCCTGGGGACTAGCGGGGTCACAGATACGCAGTATTTT. Translation gives CASSLGTSGVTDTQYF.

This sequence joins TRBV11-3 and TRBJ2-3, with D tentatively TRBD2 (5 bases). V lost 6 bases to trimming and J lost 2 bases, with 9 bases between them. There are 13 residues in the CDR3. Germline CDR1 and CDR2: SGHNT and YENEEA. The DNA of the CDR3 is TGTGCCAGCAGGGCGGGTAACACAGATACGCAGTATTTT. Translation: CASRAGNTDTQYF. Combining the CDR3 with reference TRBV11-3 and TRBJ2-3 gives the whole variable domain EAGVVQSPRYKIIEKKQPVAFWCNPISGHNTLYWYLQNLGQGPELLIRYENEEAVDDSQLPKDRFSAERLKGVDSTLKIQPAELGDSAVYLCASRAGNTDTQYFGPGTRLTVL.

This clone occurred a few times. The chain couples TRBV4-1 to TRBJ2-7, with 10 positions matching TRBD1. The CDR3 has 15 amino acids. V shed 5 bases and J 2 bases; nucleotides not matched to a gene: 6. Germline V gives CDR1 MGHRA, CDR2 YSYEKL. The CDR3 sequence is CASSDGQGETYEQYF. CDR3 sequence (DNA): TGCGCCAGCAGCGACGGACAGGGGGAGACCTACGAGCAGTACTTC.

The V call is TRBV5-4, the J call TRBJ2-7; D is undetermined. Trimming took 4 bases from V and 0 from J, leaving 8 bases between them. CDR3 length equals 13 residues. The germline CDR1 and CDR2 sequences are SGHNT and YYREEE (reference sequence). The CDR3: CASSPPGSYEQYF. CDR3 sequence (DNA): TGTGCCAGCAGCCCCCCAGGCTCCTACGAGCAGTACTTC.

V gene TRBV2 combines with J gene TRBJ2-1; a possible D gene is TRBD2 (7 bases). Trimming left V 3 bases short and J 9 bases short, with 21 bases between. Germline CDR1 reads SNHLY; CDR2 reads FYNNEI. This CDR3 has 16 residues. CDR3 in amino acids: CASSDKVGGPLGEQFF. The CDR3 nucleotides are TGTGCCAGCAGTGACAAAGTGGGGGGGCCTTTGGGTGAGCAGTTCTTC.

The V call is TRBV5-1, the J call TRBJ2-7; the match to TRBD1 covers 7 bases. Germline-derived CDR1 and CDR2 are SGHRS and YFSETQ. The CDR3 sequence is 14 residues long. J gave up 9 bases and V 3 bases, and 12 bases lay outside the gene matches. CDR3 nucleotide sequence: TGCGCCAGCAGCTCGGGACAGACACCGCCTTCGCAGTACTTC. As protein: CASSSGQTPPSQYF.

The chain has TRBV7-9 and TRBJ2-7; D might be TRBD2 (5 bases). This CDR3 is built from 16 residues. With 2 bases removed from V and 1 base from J, the gap between germline ends came to 15 bases. Germline lookup yields CDR1 SEHNR and CDR2 FQNEAQ (reference sequence). For the CDR3, the DNA is TGTGCCAGCAGCTTATCCCCGCTGAGCGGATCCTACGAGCAGTACTTC. Its protein is CASSLSPLSGSYEQYF. The full variable domain, in which reference TRBV7-9 and TRBJ2-7 provide the parts outside the CDR3, is DTGVSQNPRHKITKRGQNVTFRCDPISEHNRLYWYRQTLGQGPEFLTYFQNEAQLEKSRLLSDRFSAERPKGSFSTLEIQRTEQGDSAMYLCASSLSPLSGSYEQYFGPGTRLTVT.

This clone was detected a few times. V and J are TRBV2 and TRBJ2-2; 8 bases map to TRBD1. Looked up from germline, CDR1 is SNHLY and CDR2 is FYNNEI. This CDR3 has 14 residues. V gave up 11 bases and J gave up 5 bases; unmatched junction bases: 10. CDR3 protein: CAVKQGEKTGELFF. CDR3 nucleotide sequence: TGTGCCGTAAAACAGGGGGAGAAGACCGGGGAGCTGTTTTTT.

This clone was recorded once. The chain has TRBV7-3 and TRBJ2-1; possible D gene TRBD2, 5 bases. This CDR3 has 16 amino acids. CDR1 SGHTA and CDR2 FQGTGA come from the germline V gene. V dropped 5 bases and J dropped 0 bases, with 14 bases sitting between them. Here the CDR3 reads CASSRLSVSSYNEQFF. CDR3 nucleotide sequence: TGTGCCAGCAGCCGGCTTAGCGTGAGCTCCTACAATGAGCAGTTCTTC.

The chain couples TRBV6-1 to TRBJ1-3; no definite D call. CDR1 MNHNS and CDR2 SASEGT come from the germline V gene. V was shortened by 7 bases and J by 0 bases, with 10 bases between the two germline ends. The CDR3 totals 14 residues. The CDR3 DNA is TGTGCCAGCATCTCAACTCTCTCTGGAAACACCATATATTTT. Residues: CASISTLSGNTIYF.

The rearrangement links TRBV14 to TRBJ1-1; no clear D. V shed 0 bases and J shed 8 bases, with 10 bases lying between them. There are 13 residues in the CDR3. The germline V gene encodes CDR1 SGHDN and CDR2 FVKESK. CDR3 nucleotides: TGTGCCAGCAGCCAAGAACTAGCGGGAGAAGCTTTCTTT. As protein: CASSQELAGEAFF.

This chain links TRBV7-9 with TRBJ2-1; D ambiguous. V gave up 0 bases and J gave up 6 bases, with 3 bases separating them. CDR3 size: 12 residues. The germline gives CDR1 SEHNR, CDR2 FQNEAQ (reference sequence). The CDR3, as DNA: TGTGCCAGCAGCTTAGCGGCCAATGAGCAGTTCTTC. Amino acids: CASSLAANEQFF.

The chain employs TRBV6-5 and TRBJ2-1; 8 bases are a match to TRBD1. CDR1 and CDR2 (germline): MNHEY, SVGAGI. CDR3 length equals 14 residues. Losses at the gene ends were 5 bases for V and 7 bases for J; bases not matched to a gene: 7. CDR3 protein: CASSRWTGRNEQFF. Written as DNA, the CDR3 is TGTGCCAGCAGTCGGTGGACAGGGCGTAATGAGCAGTTCTTC.

The J gene is TRBJ2-7, the V gene TRBV7-9; D is uncertain. The CDR3 runs to 12 residues. V was cut by 5 bases and J by 2 bases, with 7 bases left in between. CDR1 and CDR2 from the germline V gene are SEHNR and FQNEAQ (reference sequence). This CDR3 reads CASSPLAYEQYF. The CDR3 DNA follows: TGTGCCAGCAGCCCGCTAGCCTACGAGCAGTACTTC.

The chain employs TRBV11-2 and TRBJ2-1; maybe TRBD2 (5 bases). The CDR3 has 13 amino acids. V lost 5 bases and J lost 8, with 13 bases in between. CDR1 and CDR2 from the germline V gene are SGHAT and FQNNGV. Written as DNA, the CDR3 is TGTGCCAGCAGCACTAGGGCCCTGGATGAGCAGTTCTTC. It encodes CASSTRALDEQFF.

This sequence joins TRBV2 and TRBJ2-1; TRBD2 might be the D (6 bases). The CDR3 spans 13 residues. Germline V CDR1 and CDR2: SNHLY, FYNNEI. V was cut by 8 bases and J by 9 bases, with 17 bases left in between. CDR3 in amino acids: CASVRGQGGEQFF. CDR3 coding DNA: TGTGCCAGCGTCCGGGGCCAGGGAGGTGAGCAGTTCTTC.

The V and J genes are TRBV5-8 and TRBJ2-3; D is perhaps TRBD2 (6 bases). Per the germline V gene, CDR1 is SGHTS and CDR2 is YDEGEE. The CDR3 contains 15 residues. V was clipped by 5 bases and J by 0 bases, with 13 bases between them. The CDR3 DNA reads TGTGCCAGCAGTGGAGGGGTCTCGAGCACAGATACGCAGTATTTT. Amino acid sequence: CASSGGVSSTDTQYF.

This clone has just a few counts. This chain joins TRBV6-4 and TRBJ2-3, with TRBD2 as a possible D gene (7 bases). The CDR3 has 16 amino acids. Trimming cost V 3 bases and J 5 bases, with 18 bases left between them. Germline V gives CDR1 MRHNA, CDR2 SNTAGT. CDR3 residues: CASSEGPRGAGDTQYF. For the CDR3, the DNA is TGTGCCAGCAGTGAGGGCCCCCGGGGGGCCGGAGATACGCAGTATTTT.

To note about this clone: At the DNA level, this CDR3 is encoded by other sequences in the same sample as well. The chain links TRBV6-5 to TRBJ1-2; D possibly corresponds to TRBD1 (6 bases). V was clipped by 0 bases and J by 4 bases, with 12 bases between them. The CDR3 is made up of 15 amino acids. Per germline, CDR1 MNHEY and CDR2 SVGAGI. The DNA for the CDR3 is TGTGCCAGCAGTTACTCGACGACAGGTCTCTATGGCTACACCTTC. Its translation is CASSYSTTGLYGYTF.

V and J are TRBV7-9 and TRBJ2-7; 10 bases match TRBD2. This CDR3 is built from 14 residues. CDR1 and CDR2 (germline): SEHNR, FQNEAQ (reference sequence). J lost 0 bases, V lost 6 bases, and 2 bases had no gene match. The CDR3 spells CASRSSGSSYEQYF. In DNA, the CDR3 is TGTGCCAGCAGGTCTAGCGGGAGCTCCTACGAGCAGTACTTC.

This rearrangement joins TRBV2 to TRBJ2-1, with TRBD2 as a possible D gene (5 bases). The length of the CDR3 is 14 residues. Deletions cut 7 bases from V and 0 bases from J, with 10 bases between. The V gene's germline CDR1 is SNHLY and CDR2 FYNNEI. The CDR3 DNA is TGTGCCAGCAAGGCGACTATCTCCTACAATGAGCAGTTCTTC. It is translated as CASKATISYNEQFF.

The rearrangement joins TRBV5-1 to TRBJ2-1; 12 bases line up with TRBD2. This CDR3 is 16 amino acids long. After removal of 0 bases from V and 4 bases from J, the junction contained 2 bases not matched to a gene. The germline gives CDR1 SGHRS, CDR2 YFSETQ. In DNA, the CDR3 is TGCGCCAGCAGCTTGGAAGGACTAGCGGGGTACAATGAGCAGTTCTTC. This encodes CASSLEGLAGYNEQFF.

The J gene is TRBJ2-1, the V gene TRBV27, with 11 bases identical to TRBD2. Germline CDR1 reads MNHEY; CDR2 reads SMNVEV (reference sequence). The V segment lost 4 bases and the J segment 3 bases; nucleotides outside the gene matches: 14. The CDR3 totals 19 residues. CDR3 nucleotides: TGTGCCAGCAGTTATCGGGCCCAGACTAGCGGGAACCTCTACAATGAGCAGTTCTTC. It encodes CASSYRAQTSGNLYNEQFF.

This clone was seen a single time. The rearrangement uses TRBV7-9 and TRBJ1-3; D is unclear. CDR1 and CDR2 (germline): SEHNR, FQNEAQ (reference sequence). The CDR3 is 14 amino acids. Trimming left V 1 base short and J 0 bases short, with 4 bases between. This chain's CDR3 is CASSLGVSGNTIYF. The CDR3 coding sequence is TGTGCCAGCAGCTTAGGAGTCTCTGGAAACACCATATATTTT.

This clone was seen more than once but under ten times. This chain uses TRBV6-5 with TRBJ1-1; D is possibly TRBD1 (5 bases). This CDR3 comprises 14 residues. From germline, CDR1 is MNHEY and CDR2 SVGAGI. The ends were cut back, 2 bases at V and 5 bases at J, with 12 bases in the middle. For the CDR3, the DNA is TGTGCCAGCAGTTACCAGGGAAAGGGGACTGAAGCTTTCTTT. Translation: CASSYQGKGTEAFF.

In nucleotides, the CDR3 is TGTGCCAGCACCACAAACGTGCGGAACAGGGGGCGATATGGAACTGAAGCTTTCTTT. Translating it yields CASTTNVRNRGRYGTEAFF. V gene TRBV21-1 combines with J gene TRBJ1-1; the D segment call TRBD1 is taken from the table without a DNA check. TRBV21-1 is labeled a pseudogene. The CDR3 runs to 19 residues.